These 15 T cell receptor beta chains were sequenced from one sample in a study of blood T cell repertoires in COVID-19. The repertoire was sequenced with immunoSEQ multiplex PCR; TCRdb's copy has only in-frame clones and lacks some. The repertoire includes about 240,000 clones, more than 75% of them detected once, and roughly 3.3% sits in the top ten. Sequenced input: PBMCs or T cells enriched from blood (not recorded which). These receptors all come from a woman aged 40 to 55 with acute COVID-19.

V usage is TRBV18 and J usage is TRBJ2-5; TRBD2 is a possible D gene (6 bases). The CDR3 consists of 17 residues. V lost 3 bases to trimming and J lost 2 bases, with 19 bases between them. Per germline, CDR1 KGHSH and CDR2 LQKENI. The CDR3 sequence: CASSPRSSAGKQETQYF. The DNA of the CDR3 is TGTGCCAGCTCACCCCGGAGTTCAGCGGGCAAACAAGAGACCCAGTACTTC.

This clone was found a few times. V gene TRBV6-5 combines with J gene TRBJ2-3, with D maybe TRBD1 (6 bases). The CDR3 loop spans 14 amino acids. The ends were cut back, 5 bases at V and 2 bases at J, with 11 bases in the middle. From germline, CDR1 is MNHEY and CDR2 SVGAGI. As DNA, the CDR3 is TGTGCCAGCAGTCTCAGGGGAAACACAGATACGCAGTATTTT. Translating gives CASSLRGNTDTQYF.

The chain employs TRBV6-5 and TRBJ2-5, with 7 bases matching TRBD2. This CDR3 spans 15 amino acids. V gave up 10 bases and J gave up 3 bases; unmatched junction bases: 14. The V gene's germline CDR1 is MNHEY and CDR2 SVGAGI. CDR3 nucleotide sequence: TGTGCCACCAGGCCCGTGGGACTAACCGAAGAGACCCAGTACTTC. It yields the protein CATRPVGLTEETQYF.

The chain joins TRBV18 to TRBJ2-7, with TRBD2 identical over 10 bases. From germline, CDR1 is KGHSH and CDR2 LQKENI. After removal of 4 bases from V and 0 bases from J, the junction contained 15 bases not matched to a gene. This CDR3 has 19 amino acids. CDR3 loop: CASSRTVLTSGPSSYEQYF. For the CDR3, the DNA is TGTGCCAGCTCACGGACAGTTTTGACTAGCGGGCCGAGCTCCTACGAGCAGTACTTC.

J is TRBJ2-2 and V is TRBV29-1, with D possibly called TRBD1 or TRBD2 (5 bases each). The V and J ends lost 7 bases and 0 bases respectively, with 9 bases between them. Per the germline V gene, CDR1 is SQVTM and CDR2 is ANQGSEA. The CDR3 sequence is 13 residues long. CDR3 loop: CSARGTNTGELFF. Here the CDR3 DNA reads TGCAGCGCGAGGGGTACGAACACCGGGGAGCTGTTTTTT.

CDR3 sequence reads: CASRRGQANYGYTF. Here the CDR3 DNA reads TGTGCCAGCAGACGCGGACAGGCTAACTATGGCTACACCTTC. V usage is TRBV6-5 and J usage is TRBJ1-2; 7 nucleotides match TRBD1. The CDR3 contains 14 residues. CDR1 is MNHEY and CDR2 is SVGAGI in the germline V gene. V lost 6 bases and J lost 0; bases outside the gene matches: 4.

The chain has TRBV10-3 and TRBJ1-1, with 7 bases lining up with TRBD1. Per germline, CDR1 ENHRY and CDR2 SYGVKD. V lost 6 bases to trimming and J lost 7 bases; unmatched junction nucleotides: 2. This CDR3 region has 11 residues. Here the CDR3 reads CAIRDRDEAFF. CDR3 in DNA: TGTGCCATCAGAGACAGGGATGAAGCTTTCTTT.

The V gene is TRBV2, the J gene TRBJ1-4, with TRBD1 matching 7 bases. Germline CDR1 is SNHLY and CDR2 is FYNNEI. V dropped 8 bases and J dropped 4; count of bases not matched to a gene: 4. This CDR3 comprises 13 residues. The CDR3 DNA follows: TGTGCCAGCGGGACAGACCTTAATGAAAAACTGTTTTTT. Amino acids: CASGTDLNEKLFF.

The J gene is TRBJ2-1, the V gene TRBV9; TRBD2 agrees at 11 bases. After removal of 2 bases from V and 8 bases from J, the junction contained 9 bases not matched to a gene. CDR3 length: 16 amino acids. Germline lookup yields CDR1 SGDLS and CDR2 YYNGEE. This CDR3 is CASSVSGRAGVDEQFF. The CDR3, as DNA: TGTGCCAGCAGCGTTAGCGGGAGGGCCGGAGTGGATGAGCAGTTCTTC.

This chain connects TRBV6-5 to TRBJ2-7, with 7 bases identical to TRBD2. V was clipped by 5 bases and J by 6 bases; unmatched bases: 10. This CDR3 is built from 14 residues. CDR1 MNHEY and CDR2 SVGAGI come from the germline V gene. As DNA, the CDR3 is TGTGCCAGCAGTCCTCAAGGCGGGGGTGTCGAGCAGTACTTC. It encodes CASSPQGGGVEQYF.

This chain uses TRBV14 with TRBJ1-5, with TRBD1 matching over 10 bases. The V gene's germline CDR1 is SGHDN and CDR2 FVKESK. This CDR3 is 16 amino acids long. V shed 5 bases, J shed 6 bases, and the junction held 10 bases outside the gene matches. CDR3 sequence reads: CASSDFPGQGIQPQHF. DNA for the CDR3: TGTGCCAGCAGCGATTTCCCGGGACAGGGGATTCAGCCCCAGCATTTT. The entire variable domain, with the rest obtained from reference TRBV14 and TRBJ1-5, is as follows: EAGVTQFPSHSVIEKGQTVTLRCDPISGHDNLYWYRRVMGKEIKFLLHFVKESKQDESGMPNNRFLAERTGGTYSTLKVQPAELEDSGVYFCASSDFPGQGIQPQHFGDGTRLSIL.

The chain is built from TRBV2 and TRBJ1-2; 9 nucleotides match TRBD1. CDR3 size: 14 residues. J lost 2 bases, V lost 5 bases, and 3 bases had no gene match. CDR1 and CDR2 (germline): SNHLY, FYNNEI. The CDR3: CASSKDRGNYGYTF. The DNA of the CDR3 is TGTGCCAGCAGTAAAGACAGGGGGAACTATGGCTACACCTTC.

The V and J genes are TRBV10-3 and TRBJ1-1, with D tentatively TRBD1 (5 bases). This CDR3 has 13 amino acids. Germline V lookup: CDR1 ENHRY, CDR2 SYGVKD. Trimming stripped 6 bases from V and 5 bases from J, with 13 bases between. The DNA of the CDR3 is TGTGCCATCAGCCCGGGGGGGGATACTGAAGCTTTCTTT. The encoded protein is CAISPGGDTEAFF.

The chain joins TRBV6-5 to TRBJ2-6, with 8 bases aligning to TRBD2. Germline CDR1 reads MNHEY; CDR2 reads SVGAGI. The CDR3 has 16 amino acids. V shed 2 bases and J 2 bases; nucleotides not matched to a gene: 2. The CDR3 region is CASSYRGGTGANVLTF. In nucleotides, the CDR3 is TGTGCCAGCAGTTACCGGGGGGGTACTGGGGCCAACGTCCTGACTTTC.

The chain links TRBV5-4 to TRBJ1-2, with TRBD1 matching over 8 bases. Losses at the gene ends were 0 bases for V and 7 bases for J; bases not matched to a gene: 17. The CDR3 covers 18 residues. Germline CDR1 SGHNT, CDR2 YYREEE (reference sequence). In DNA form, the CDR3 reads TGTGCCAGCAGCTTGGTCGGGCAAGGGACAGGCGCACCAGGTGGCTACACCTTC. Its protein product is CASSLVGQGTGAPGGYTF.